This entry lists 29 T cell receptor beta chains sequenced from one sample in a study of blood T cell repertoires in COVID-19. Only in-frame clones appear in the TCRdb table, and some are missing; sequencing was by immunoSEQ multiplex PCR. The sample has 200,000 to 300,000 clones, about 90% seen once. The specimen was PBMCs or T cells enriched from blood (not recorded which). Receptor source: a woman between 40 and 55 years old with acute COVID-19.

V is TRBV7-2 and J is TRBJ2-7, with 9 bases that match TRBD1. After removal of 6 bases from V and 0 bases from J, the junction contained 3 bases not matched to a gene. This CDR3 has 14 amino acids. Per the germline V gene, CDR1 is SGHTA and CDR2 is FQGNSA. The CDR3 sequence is CASSWGQGSYEQYF. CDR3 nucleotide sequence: TGTGCCAGCAGTTGGGGACAGGGCTCCTACGAGCAGTACTTC.

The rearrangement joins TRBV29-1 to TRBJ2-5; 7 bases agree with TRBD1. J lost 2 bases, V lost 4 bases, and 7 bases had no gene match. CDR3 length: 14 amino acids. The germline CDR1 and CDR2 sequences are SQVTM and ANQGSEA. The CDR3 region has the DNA TGCAGCGTTGTTAAGGGGGCTCTTCAAGAGACCCAGTACTTC. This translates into CSVVKGALQETQYF. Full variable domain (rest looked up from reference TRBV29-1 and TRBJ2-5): SAVISQKPSRDICQRGTSLTIQCQVDSQVTMMFWYRQQPGQSLTLIATANQGSEATYESGFVIDKFPISRPNLTFSTLTVSNMSPEDSSIYLCSVVKGALQETQYFGPGTRLLVL.

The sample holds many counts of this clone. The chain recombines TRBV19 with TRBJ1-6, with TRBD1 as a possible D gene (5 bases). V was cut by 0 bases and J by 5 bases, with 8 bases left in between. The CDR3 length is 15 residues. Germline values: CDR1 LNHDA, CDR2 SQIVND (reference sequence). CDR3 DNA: TGTGCCAGTAGTATAGATTCAGGGAATAATTCACCCCTCCACTTT. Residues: CASSIDSGNNSPLHF. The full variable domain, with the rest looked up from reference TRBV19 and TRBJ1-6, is DGGITQSPKYLFRKEGQNVTLSCEQNLNHDAMYWYRQDPGQGLRLIYYSQIVNDFQKGDIAEGYSVSREKKESFPLTVTSAQKNPTAFYLCASSIDSGNNSPLHFGNGTRLTVT.

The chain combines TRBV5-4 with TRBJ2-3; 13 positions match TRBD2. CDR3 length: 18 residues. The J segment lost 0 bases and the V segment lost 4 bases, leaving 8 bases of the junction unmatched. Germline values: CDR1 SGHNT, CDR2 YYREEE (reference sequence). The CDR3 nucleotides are TGTGCCAGCAGCCCAGGACTAGCGGGAGCCTCTAGCACAGATACGCAGTATTTT. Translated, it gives CASSPGLAGASSTDTQYF.

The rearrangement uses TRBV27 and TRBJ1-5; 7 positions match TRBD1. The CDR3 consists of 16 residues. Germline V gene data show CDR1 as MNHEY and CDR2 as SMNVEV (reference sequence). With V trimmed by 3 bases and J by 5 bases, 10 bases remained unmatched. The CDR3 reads CASSLTGHRGHQPQHF. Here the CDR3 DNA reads TGTGCCAGCAGTTTGACTGGCCACAGGGGCCATCAGCCCCAGCATTTT.

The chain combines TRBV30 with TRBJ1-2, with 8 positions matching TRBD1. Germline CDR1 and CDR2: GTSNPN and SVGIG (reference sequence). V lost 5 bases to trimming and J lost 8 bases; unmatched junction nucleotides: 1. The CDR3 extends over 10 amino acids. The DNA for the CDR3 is TGTGCCTGGGGACAGGGCGGCTACACCTTC. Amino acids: CAWGQGGYTF.

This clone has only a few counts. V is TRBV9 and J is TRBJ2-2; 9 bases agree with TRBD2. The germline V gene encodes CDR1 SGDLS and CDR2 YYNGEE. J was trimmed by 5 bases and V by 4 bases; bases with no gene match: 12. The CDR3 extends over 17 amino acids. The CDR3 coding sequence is TGTGCCAGCAGCCCCAAGAGCGGTCTAGCGGGAACCGGGGAGCTGTTTTTT. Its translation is CASSPKSGLAGTGELFF.

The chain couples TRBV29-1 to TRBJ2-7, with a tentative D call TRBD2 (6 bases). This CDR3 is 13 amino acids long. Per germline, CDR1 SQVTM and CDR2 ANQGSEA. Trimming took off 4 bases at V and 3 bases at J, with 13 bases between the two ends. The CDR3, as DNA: TGCAGCGTTGTATGGAGGGCAGGCTACGAGCAGTACTTC. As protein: CSVVWRAGYEQYF.

The CDR3 nucleotides read TGTGCCAGCAGCCTACGTGGGGAGGGCCTGGAGACCCAGTACTTC. It yields the protein CASSLRGEGLETQYF. The genes are TRBV11-3 and TRBJ2-5; TRBD2 agrees at 7 bases. Unmatched junction bases numbered 11, after V lost 5 bases and J lost 5 bases. This CDR3 spans 15 amino acids. Germline lookup yields CDR1 SGHNT and CDR2 YENEEA. The full variable domain, its missing parts supplied by reference TRBV11-3 and TRBJ2-5, is EAGVVQSPRYKIIEKKQPVAFWCNPISGHNTLYWYLQNLGQGPELLIRYENEEAVDDSQLPKDRFSAERLKGVDSTLKIQPAELGDSAVYLCASSLRGEGLETQYFGPGTRLLVL.

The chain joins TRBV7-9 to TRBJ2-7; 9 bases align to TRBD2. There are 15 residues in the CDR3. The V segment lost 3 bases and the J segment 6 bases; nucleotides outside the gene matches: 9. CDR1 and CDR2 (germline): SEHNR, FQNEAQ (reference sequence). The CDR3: CASSFLTGREGEQYF. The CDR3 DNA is TGTGCCAGCAGCTTTTTGACTGGGCGGGAGGGCGAGCAGTACTTC. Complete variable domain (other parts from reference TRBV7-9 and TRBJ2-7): DTGVSQNPRHKITKRGQNVTFRCDPISEHNRLYWYRQTLGQGPEFLTYFQNEAQLEKSRLLSDRFSAERPKGSFSTLEIQRTEQGDSAMYLCASSFLTGREGEQYFGPGTRLTVT.

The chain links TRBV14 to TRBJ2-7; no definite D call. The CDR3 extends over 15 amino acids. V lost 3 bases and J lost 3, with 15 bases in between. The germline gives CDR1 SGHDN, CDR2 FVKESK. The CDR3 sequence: CASSQGSIVVYEQYF. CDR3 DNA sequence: TGTGCCAGCAGCCAGGGCTCGATAGTGGTCTACGAGCAGTACTTC.

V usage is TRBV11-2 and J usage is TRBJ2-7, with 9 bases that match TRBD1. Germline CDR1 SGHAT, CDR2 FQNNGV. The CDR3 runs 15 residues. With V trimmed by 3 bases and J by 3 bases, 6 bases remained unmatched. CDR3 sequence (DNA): TGTGCCAGCAGCTTGGGGACAGGGAAGGTCTACGAGCAGTACTTC. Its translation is CASSLGTGKVYEQYF.

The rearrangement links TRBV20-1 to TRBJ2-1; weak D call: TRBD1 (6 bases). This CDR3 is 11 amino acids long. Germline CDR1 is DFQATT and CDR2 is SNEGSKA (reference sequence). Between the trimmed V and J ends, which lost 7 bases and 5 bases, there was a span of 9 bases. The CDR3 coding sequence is TGCAGTGGCTGGGACAACAATGAGCAGTTCTTC. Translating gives CSGWDNNEQFF.

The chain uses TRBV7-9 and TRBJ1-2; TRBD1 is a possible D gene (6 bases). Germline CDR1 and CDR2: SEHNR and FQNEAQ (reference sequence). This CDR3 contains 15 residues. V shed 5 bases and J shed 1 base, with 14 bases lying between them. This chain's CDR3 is CASSRKTGSNYGYTF. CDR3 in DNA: TGTGCCAGCAGCAGAAAGACAGGTAGTAACTATGGCTACACCTTC.

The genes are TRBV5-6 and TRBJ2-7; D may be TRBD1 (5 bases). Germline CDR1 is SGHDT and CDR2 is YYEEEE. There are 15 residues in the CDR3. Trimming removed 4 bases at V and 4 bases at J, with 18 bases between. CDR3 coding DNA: TGTGCCAGCAGCAAACAGGACCCTATTGAATACGAGCAGTACTTC. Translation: CASSKQDPIEYEQYF.

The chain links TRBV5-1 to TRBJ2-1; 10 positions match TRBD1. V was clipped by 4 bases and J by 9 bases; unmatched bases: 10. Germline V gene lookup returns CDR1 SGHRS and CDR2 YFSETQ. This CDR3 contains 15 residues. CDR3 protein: CASSRPGQGSGEQFF. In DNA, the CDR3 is TGCGCCAGCAGCAGGCCGGGACAGGGGTCGGGTGAGCAGTTCTTC.

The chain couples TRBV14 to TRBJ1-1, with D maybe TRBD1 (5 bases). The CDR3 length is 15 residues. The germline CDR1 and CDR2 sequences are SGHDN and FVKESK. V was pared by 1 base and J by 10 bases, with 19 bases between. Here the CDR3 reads CASSQGYIGELGAFF. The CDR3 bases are TGTGCCAGCAGCCAAGGTTATATAGGGGAACTTGGAGCTTTCTTT.

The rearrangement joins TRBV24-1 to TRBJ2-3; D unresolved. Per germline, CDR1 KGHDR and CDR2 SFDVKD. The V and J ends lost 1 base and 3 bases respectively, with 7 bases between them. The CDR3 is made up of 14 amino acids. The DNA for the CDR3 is TGTGCCACCAGTGATTTCGCAGGTACAGATACGCAGTATTTT. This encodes CATSDFAGTDTQYF.

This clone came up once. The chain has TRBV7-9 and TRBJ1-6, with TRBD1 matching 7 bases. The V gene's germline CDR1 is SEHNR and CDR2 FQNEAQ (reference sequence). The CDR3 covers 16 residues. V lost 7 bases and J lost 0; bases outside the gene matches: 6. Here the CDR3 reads CASTGTVSSYNSPLHF. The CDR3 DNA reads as TGTGCCAGCACCGGGACAGTAAGCTCCTATAATTCACCCCTCCACTTT.

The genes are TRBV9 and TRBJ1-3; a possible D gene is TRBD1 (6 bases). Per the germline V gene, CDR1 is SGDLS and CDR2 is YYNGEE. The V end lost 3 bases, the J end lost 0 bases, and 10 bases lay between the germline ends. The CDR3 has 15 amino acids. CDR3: CASSETGNSGNTIYF. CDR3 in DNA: TGTGCCAGCAGCGAGACAGGAAACTCTGGAAACACCATATATTTT.

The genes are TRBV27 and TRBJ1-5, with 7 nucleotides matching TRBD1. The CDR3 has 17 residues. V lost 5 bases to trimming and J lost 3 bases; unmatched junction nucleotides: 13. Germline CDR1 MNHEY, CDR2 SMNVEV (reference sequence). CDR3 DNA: TGTGCCAGCAGTGAGGTTATAAGGGGGCGGAACAATCAGCCCCAGCATTTT. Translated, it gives CASSEVIRGRNNQPQHF.

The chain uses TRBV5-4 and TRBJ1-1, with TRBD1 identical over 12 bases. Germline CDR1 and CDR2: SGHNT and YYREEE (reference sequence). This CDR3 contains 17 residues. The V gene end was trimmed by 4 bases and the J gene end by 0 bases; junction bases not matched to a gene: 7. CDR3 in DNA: TGTGCCAGCAGCCCGGGGACAGGGGGCTTCATGAACACTGAAGCTTTCTTT. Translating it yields CASSPGTGGFMNTEAFF.

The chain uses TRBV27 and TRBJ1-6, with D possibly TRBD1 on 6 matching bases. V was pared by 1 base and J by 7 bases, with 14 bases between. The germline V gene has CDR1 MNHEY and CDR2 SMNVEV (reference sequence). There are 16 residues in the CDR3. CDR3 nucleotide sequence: TGTGCCAGCAGTTTATTGGGCGGCCAGGGGAATTCACCCCTCCACTTT. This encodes CASSLLGGQGNSPLHF.

The CDR3 protein is CASSLLQGASGGYTF. CDR3 bases: TGCGCCAGCAGCTTGTTGCAGGGGGCTAGTGGTGGCTACACCTTC. V usage is TRBV5-1 and J usage is TRBJ1-2; TRBD1 aligns across 8 bases. Germline trimming cut 1 base from V and 7 bases from J; bases unmatched to any gene: 9. The CDR3 spans 15 residues. Per the germline V gene, CDR1 is SGHRS and CDR2 is YFSETQ.

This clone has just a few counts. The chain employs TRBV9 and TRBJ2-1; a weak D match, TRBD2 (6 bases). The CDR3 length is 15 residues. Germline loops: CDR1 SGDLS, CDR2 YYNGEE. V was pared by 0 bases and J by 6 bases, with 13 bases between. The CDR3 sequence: CASSVELRDPNEQFF. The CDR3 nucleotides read TGTGCCAGCAGCGTAGAGCTGCGGGACCCCAATGAGCAGTTCTTC.

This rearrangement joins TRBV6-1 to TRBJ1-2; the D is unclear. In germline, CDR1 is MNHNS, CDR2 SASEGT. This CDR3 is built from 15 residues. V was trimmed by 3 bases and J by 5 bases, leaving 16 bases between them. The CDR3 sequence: CASSDRLGRQYGYTF. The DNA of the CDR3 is TGTGCCAGCAGTGATAGATTAGGGAGGCAATATGGCTACACCTTC.

This chain's CDR3 is CASSYSPGGTGELFF. CDR3 bases: TGTGCCAGCAGTTACTCGCCGGGAGGGACCGGGGAGCTGTTTTTT. The gene calls are TRBV6-5 and TRBJ2-2; 8 positions match TRBD2. With V trimmed by 0 bases and J by 5 bases, 2 bases remained unmatched. The CDR3 loop spans 15 amino acids. Germline V gives CDR1 MNHEY, CDR2 SVGAGI.

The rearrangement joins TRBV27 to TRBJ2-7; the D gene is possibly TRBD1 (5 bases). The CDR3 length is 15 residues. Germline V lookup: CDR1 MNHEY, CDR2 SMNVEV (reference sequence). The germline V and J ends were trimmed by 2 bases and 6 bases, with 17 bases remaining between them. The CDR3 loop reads CASSLVGQGGSEQYF. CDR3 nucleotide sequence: TGTGCCAGCAGTTTAGTAGGTCAGGGTGGCTCCGAGCAGTACTTC.

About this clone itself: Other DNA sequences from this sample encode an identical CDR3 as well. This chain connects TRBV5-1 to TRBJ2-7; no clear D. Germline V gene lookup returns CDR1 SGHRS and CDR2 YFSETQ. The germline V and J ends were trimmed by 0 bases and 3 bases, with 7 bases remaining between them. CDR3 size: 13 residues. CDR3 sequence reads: CASSLAGLYEQYF. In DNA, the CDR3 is TGCGCCAGCAGCTTGGCCGGTCTCTACGAGCAGTACTTC.